The sequence of this T cell receptor beta chain was determined in a study of T cell repertoires in cytomegalovirus infection. On the study more broadly: Public TCR beta signature analysis indicated the presence of both CMV infection and matching HLA type. Study-level points and caveats: HLA-C-restricted CMV clonotypes gave the most frequent clonotype in two of eight donors. Based on cumulative public TCR beta family frequency, carriers of CMV plus the relevant HLA were identified.

Worth noting for this clonotype: Its specificity is not known.

TCRdb passed the reads through MiXCR, listing each CDR3 protein once. The sample holds 400,000 or so distinct CDR3 sequences, roughly a third seen once. Germline trimming cut 0 bases from V and 4 bases from J; bases unmatched to any gene: 10. Germline CDR1 MNHEY, CDR2 SVGAGI. The CDR3 runs to 17 residues. The sequence came from a human donor in good health (CMV status not recorded). Some clones in this sample may be carry-over from other donors' samples. Sequencing used PBMCs. The chain links TRBV6-5 to TRBJ1-1, with 8 bases matching TRBD1. The CDR3 reads CASSYSLTGAAFTEAFF. The CDR3 DNA reads as TGTGCCAGCAGTTACTCATTGACAGGGGCAGCCTTCACTGAAGCTTTCTTT.